The entry that follows covers one TCR beta chain sequence. At one end the junction does not follow the germline gene, possibly because of a read error. This sample is part of a study of OX40 agonist ivuxolimab in advanced cancers. Assay: immunoSEQ multiplex PCR; the TCRdb copy retains only in-frame clones and omits some. The table shows 20,000 to 25,000 clones, with roughly 82% occurring only once. This CDR3 contains 16 residues. Germline values: CDR1 MGHRA, CDR2 YSYEKL. The chain employs TRBV4-1 and TRBJ2-7; TRBD1 agrees at 10 bases. The source material was CD4+ or CD8+ T cells sorted from blood, sampled in a trial of the OX40 agonist ivuxolimab. The TCR originated in an adult with an advanced solid tumor such as melanoma, head and neck, liver or kidney cancer. CDR3 coding DNA: TGCGCCAGCAGCCAAGAGTCGACAGGGGGCTCCTACGAGCAGTGCTTC. Its protein product is CASSQESTGGSYEQCF.